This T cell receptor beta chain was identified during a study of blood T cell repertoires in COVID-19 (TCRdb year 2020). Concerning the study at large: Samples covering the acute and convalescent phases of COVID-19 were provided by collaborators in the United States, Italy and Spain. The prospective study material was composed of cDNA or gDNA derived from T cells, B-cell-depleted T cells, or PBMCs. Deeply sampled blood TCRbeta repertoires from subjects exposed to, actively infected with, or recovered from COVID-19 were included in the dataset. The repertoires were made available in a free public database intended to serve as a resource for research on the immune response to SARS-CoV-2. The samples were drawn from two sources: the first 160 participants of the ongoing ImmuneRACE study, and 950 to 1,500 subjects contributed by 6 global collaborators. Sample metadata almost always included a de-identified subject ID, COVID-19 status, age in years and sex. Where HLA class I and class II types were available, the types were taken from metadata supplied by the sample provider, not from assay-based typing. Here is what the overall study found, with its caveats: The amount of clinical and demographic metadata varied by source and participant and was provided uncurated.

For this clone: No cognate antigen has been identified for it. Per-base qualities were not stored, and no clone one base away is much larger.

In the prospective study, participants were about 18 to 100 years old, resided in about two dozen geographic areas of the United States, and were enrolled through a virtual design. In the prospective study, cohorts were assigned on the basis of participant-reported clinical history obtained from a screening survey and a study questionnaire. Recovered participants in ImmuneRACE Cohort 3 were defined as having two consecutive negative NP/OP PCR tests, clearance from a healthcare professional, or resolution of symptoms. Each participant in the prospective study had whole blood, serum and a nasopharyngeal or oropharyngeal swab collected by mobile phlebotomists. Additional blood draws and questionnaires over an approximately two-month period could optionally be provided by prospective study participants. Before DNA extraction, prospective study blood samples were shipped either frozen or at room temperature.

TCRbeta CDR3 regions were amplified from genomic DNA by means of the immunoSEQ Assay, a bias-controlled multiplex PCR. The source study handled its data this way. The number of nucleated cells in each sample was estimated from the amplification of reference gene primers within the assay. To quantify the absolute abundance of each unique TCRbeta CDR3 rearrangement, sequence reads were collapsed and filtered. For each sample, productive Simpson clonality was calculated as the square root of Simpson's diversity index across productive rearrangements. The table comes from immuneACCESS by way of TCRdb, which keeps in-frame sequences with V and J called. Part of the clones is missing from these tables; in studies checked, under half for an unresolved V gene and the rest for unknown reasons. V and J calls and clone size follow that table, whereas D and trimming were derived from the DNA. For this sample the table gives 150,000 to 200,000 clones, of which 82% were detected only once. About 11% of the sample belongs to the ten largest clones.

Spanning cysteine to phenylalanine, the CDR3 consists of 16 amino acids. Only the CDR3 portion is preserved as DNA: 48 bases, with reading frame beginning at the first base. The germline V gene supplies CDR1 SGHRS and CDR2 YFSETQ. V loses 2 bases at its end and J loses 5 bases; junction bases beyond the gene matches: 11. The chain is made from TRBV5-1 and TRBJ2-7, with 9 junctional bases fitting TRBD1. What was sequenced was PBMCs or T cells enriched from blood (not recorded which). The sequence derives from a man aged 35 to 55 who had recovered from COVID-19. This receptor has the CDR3 CASSFWGRTGDDEQYF. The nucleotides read TGCGCCAGCAGCTTCTGGGGCAGGACAGGGGACGACGAGCAGTACTTC.